The present T cell receptor beta chain was sequenced within a study of T cells in Graves' hyperthyroidism and ophthalmopathy. The CDR3 has 18 amino acids. V shed 2 bases and J 2 bases; nucleotides not matched to a gene: 8. This clonotype was picked up a small number of times. Exclusion criteria comprised uncontrolled infection, other autoimmune disease, pregnancy or lactation. The authors obtained PBMCs from 10 ml of fresh peripheral blood. Regions amplified from RNA transcripts were the TCR beta CDR3 regions. RT-PCR in the first round (using the HTBI primer set) targeted the TCR CDR3. Via MiXCR, TCRdb re-called the multiplex PCR reads, giving one row per CDR3 protein. This table holds 300,000 to 450,000 distinct CDR3 sequences, 15% to 17% found once.

This TCR came from a woman in her late teens or twenties with Graves' hyperthyroidism that later progressed to Graves' ophthalmopathy. The sequenced sample consisted of blood. V gene TRBV12-3 or TRBV12-4 combines with J gene TRBJ2-3; 12 nucleotides match TRBD2. CDR3 DNA: TGTGCCAGCAGTTTAAGTCTTGGGACTAGCGGGCCCACAGATACGCAGTATTTT. Its translation: CASSLSLGTSGPTDTQYF.